This T cell receptor (beta chain) derives from a study of glioma-infiltrating T cells. Amplification of TCR alpha and beta CDR3 regions from RNA used iRepertoire nested multiplex PCR. TCRdb passed the multiplex PCR reads through MiXCR, listing each CDR3 protein once. The sample consists of about 400,000 distinct CDR3 sequences, roughly two fifths of them appearing once. Trimming shortened V by 3 bases and J by 4 bases, and 10 bases separated the two germline ends. Germline assignment: CDR1 KGHSH and CDR2 LQKENI. The CDR3 is 14 amino acids. The sequenced material came from glioma tissue, nonneoplastic brain tissue, or PBMCs (not recorded which). This chain connects TRBV18 to TRBJ1-5; D unresolved. The sequence was collected from a human donor with low-grade glioma or glioblastoma, undergoing nonglioma brain surgery, or in good health (not recorded which). The CDR3 region is CASSPDLRNQPQHF. The CDR3 nucleotides read TGTGCCAGCTCACCTGACCTTAGGAATCAGCCCCAGCATTTT. Full variable domain (rest looked up from reference TRBV18 and TRBJ1-5): NAGVMQNPRHLVRRRGQEARLRCSPMKGHSHVYWYRQLPEEGLKFMVYLQKENIIDESGMPKERFSAEFPKEGPSILRIQQVVRGDSAAYFCASSPDLRNQPQHFGDGTRLSIL.